The 29 T cell receptor beta chains below were found in one sample sequenced in a study of blood T cell repertoires in COVID-19. Sequenced by immunoSEQ multiplex PCR; TCRdb stores in-frame clones only, minus some. The sample consists of roughly 330,000 clones, approximately 88% of them appearing once. The sample was peripheral blood. The receptors derive from a young man with COVID-19, enrolled during active disease.

This clone appeared a single time. This chain connects TRBV2 to TRBJ1-5, with D possibly TRBD1 on 5 matching bases. This CDR3 is built from 16 residues. Germline assignment: CDR1 SNHLY and CDR2 FYNNEI. Trimming removed 2 bases from V and 7 bases from J, with 18 bases in between. DNA for the CDR3: TGTGCCAGCAGTGAATCGGGCAGGGAGGTTCGACAGCCCCAGCATTTT. Its translation is CASSESGREVRQPQHF.

The rearrangement joins TRBV30 to TRBJ2-2; 7 nucleotides align to TRBD2. There are 18 residues in the CDR3. The trim removed 0 bases at V and 3 bases at J, leaving 13 bases unmatched. Germline V gene sequence: CDR1 GTSNPN, CDR2 SVGIG (reference sequence). Here the CDR3 reads CAWSVGGPSNGYTGELFF. CDR3 DNA sequence: TGTGCCTGGAGTGTGGGAGGGCCTTCGAATGGGTACACCGGGGAGCTGTTTTTT.

V and J are TRBV18 and TRBJ1-1; 7 bases map to TRBD1. Trimming cost V 3 bases and J 3 bases; bases outside gene matches: 10. Germline CDR1 KGHSH, CDR2 LQKENI. The CDR3 loop spans 16 amino acids. The CDR3 loop reads CASSPYRGSGDTEAFF. CDR3 bases: TGTGCCAGCTCACCGTACAGGGGTAGTGGGGACACTGAAGCTTTCTTT.

The chain couples TRBV7-9 to TRBJ2-7; the match to TRBD1 covers 12 bases. Germline V lookup: CDR1 SEHNR, CDR2 FQNEAQ (reference sequence). This CDR3 is 17 amino acids long. The V gene end was trimmed by 6 bases and the J gene end by 3 bases; junction bases not matched to a gene: 12. CDR3 amino acids: CASSVPGQGALRYEQYF. The CDR3 nucleotides are TGTGCCAGCAGTGTTCCGGGACAGGGGGCTTTGCGCTACGAGCAGTACTTC.

The genes are TRBV4-3 and TRBJ1-1, with D perhaps matching TRBD1 (6 bases). Trimming left V 4 bases short and J 7 bases short, with 16 bases between. CDR1 and CDR2 from the germline V gene are LGHNA and YSLEER. CDR3 length: 14 residues. CDR3 nucleotide sequence: TGCGCCAGCAGCCCACAGGGTGCCAGGGGTGAAGCTTTCTTT. Its translation is CASSPQGARGEAFF.

A note on this clone: Different DNA sequences within this sample yield the same CDR3. The genes are TRBV18 and TRBJ1-1; unclear D gene. Germline V CDR1 and CDR2: KGHSH, LQKENI. The CDR3 loop spans 13 amino acids. V was clipped by 2 bases and J by 1 base, with 5 bases between them. CDR3 DNA: TGTGCCAGCTCACCAGGGCCGAACACTGAAGCTTTCTTT. It yields the protein CASSPGPNTEAFF.

The chain has TRBV27 and TRBJ2-7, with 7 bases identical to TRBD1. Germline V gene lookup returns CDR1 MNHEY and CDR2 SMNVEV (reference sequence). Unmatched junction bases numbered 3, after V lost 1 base and J lost 0 bases. This CDR3 has 15 amino acids. The CDR3 DNA reads TGTGCCAGCAGTTTATTGACAGGGATCTCCTACGAGCAGTACTTC. This translates into CASSLLTGISYEQYF.

The chain has TRBV20-1 and TRBJ2-1, with TRBD2 identical over 10 bases. The germline CDR1 and CDR2 sequences are DFQATT and SNEGSKA (reference sequence). The CDR3 consists of 11 residues. The junction had 4 bases not matched to a gene; V was cut back by 4 bases and J by 13 bases. The CDR3: CSATTSGPQFF. The CDR3 DNA reads as TGCAGTGCTACGACTAGCGGGCCACAGTTCTTC.

The genes are TRBV13 and TRBJ2-5; tentative D call: TRBD2 (6 bases). In germline, CDR1 is PRHDT, CDR2 FYEKMQ (reference sequence). V lost 5 bases to trimming and J lost 5 bases, with 15 bases between them. The CDR3 is made up of 14 amino acids. The CDR3 nucleotides read TGTGCCAGCAGCACCCGGCGGGATCTGGAGACCCAGTACTTC. Amino acids: CASSTRRDLETQYF.

The CDR3 DNA reads TGTGCCAGCAGTGGCGACGTAGGGGCAGAACAAGAGACCCAGTACTTC. It specifies CASSGDVGAEQETQYF. V is TRBV2 and J is TRBJ2-5; possibly TRBD1 for D (5 bases). The V and J ends lost 4 bases and 2 bases respectively, with 17 bases between them. CDR3 length: 16 amino acids. The germline V gene encodes CDR1 SNHLY and CDR2 FYNNEI.

The chain recombines TRBV29-1 with TRBJ1-4; weak D call: TRBD1 (6 bases). The CDR3 runs to 14 residues. V was pared by 8 bases and J by 5 bases, with 18 bases between. Germline V gene sequence: CDR1 SQVTM, CDR2 ANQGSEA. The CDR3 is CSIYQAGTNEKLFF. The CDR3, as DNA: TGCAGCATTTACCAGGCAGGGACAAATGAAAAACTGTTTTTT.

The chain recombines TRBV10-3 with TRBJ1-1; D is undetermined. The V end was cut by 3 bases, the J end by 3 bases, with 17 bases between. CDR1 ENHRY and CDR2 SYGVKD come from the germline V gene. The CDR3 consists of 16 residues. The CDR3 bases are TGTGCCATCAGTGATGGACGAGGGAAGAAGGACACTGAAGCTTTCTTT. Translating it yields CAISDGRGKKDTEAFF.

The chain employs TRBV15 and TRBJ1-5, with D maybe TRBD1 (5 bases). CDR3 size: 15 residues. Germline values: CDR1 LNHNV, CDR2 YYDKDF (reference sequence). V was pared by 1 base and J by 5 bases, with 12 bases between. The CDR3 loop reads CATSRGFREDQPQHF. The CDR3 nucleotides are TGTGCCACCAGCAGAGGATTCAGGGAAGATCAGCCCCAGCATTTT.

The CDR3 nucleotides are TGTGCCAGCATGCCGGGACTAGCGGGAGGGCCCTCGTATACGCAGTATTTT. Its protein product is CASMPGLAGGPSYTQYF. The chain combines TRBV2 with TRBJ2-3; TRBD2 matches at 16 bases. The CDR3 loop spans 17 amino acids. CDR1 is SNHLY and CDR2 is FYNNEI in the germline V gene. The J segment lost 7 bases and the V segment lost 7 bases, leaving 11 bases of the junction unmatched.

The genes are TRBV28 and TRBJ1-1, with D possibly being TRBD1 (5 bases). The CDR3 is made up of 13 amino acids. From germline, CDR1 is MDHEN and CDR2 SYDVKM. V lost 6 bases to trimming and J lost 5 bases, with 13 bases between them. CDR3 DNA sequence: TGTGCCAGCAGCCCAGACGGGGGGACTGAAGCTTTCTTT. The encoded protein is CASSPDGGTEAFF.

CDR3 nucleotide sequence: TGTGCCACCAGTGATTTGGCAGGGGTAGATGGCTACACCTTC. Translation gives CATSDLAGVDGYTF. This sequence joins TRBV24-1 and TRBJ1-2, with D tentatively TRBD1 (6 bases). V was shortened by 0 bases and J by 6 bases, with 10 bases between the two germline ends. In germline, CDR1 is KGHDR, CDR2 SFDVKD. The CDR3 covers 14 residues.

The chain couples TRBV7-9 to TRBJ2-3; maybe TRBD2 (5 bases). The CDR3 is 17 amino acids. Trimming stripped 0 bases from V and 0 bases from J, with 13 bases between. Per germline, CDR1 SEHNR and CDR2 FQNEAQ (reference sequence). CDR3 amino acids: CASSLAVGDLSTDTQYF. CDR3 sequence (DNA): TGTGCCAGCAGCTTAGCTGTGGGAGACCTTAGCACAGATACGCAGTATTTT.

This clone appeared once. CDR3: CASGLVTGDNSYEQYF. CDR3 in DNA: TGTGCTAGTGGTTTGGTTACAGGGGATAACTCCTACGAGCAGTACTTC. The chain has TRBV12-5 and TRBJ2-7; TRBD1 matches 7 bases. The CDR3 extends over 16 amino acids. The V and J ends lost 0 bases and 0 bases, in that order; junction bases with no gene match: 5. Per the germline V gene, CDR1 is LGHNT and CDR2 is FRNRAP.

This rearrangement joins TRBV7-2 to TRBJ1-2; maybe TRBD1 (6 bases). Germline V CDR1 and CDR2: SGHTA, FQGNSA. The V and J ends lost 3 bases and 3 bases respectively, with 8 bases between them. The CDR3 contains 13 residues. CDR3 in DNA: TGTGCCAGCAGCTTCGACAGGTACTATGGCTACACCTTC. Its protein is CASSFDRYYGYTF. Based on the CDR3 plus reference TRBV7-2 and TRBJ1-2, the full variable domain is GAGVSQSPSNKVTEKGKDVELRCDPISGHTALYWYRQSLGQGLEFLIYFQGNSAPDKSGLPSDRFSAERTGGSVSTLTIQRTQQEDSAVYLCASSFDRYYGYTFGSGTRLTVV.

The rearrangement uses TRBV18 and TRBJ1-2; TRBD1 matches 7 bases. The CDR3 is 15 amino acids. CDR1 KGHSH and CDR2 LQKENI come from the germline V gene. V gave up 2 bases and J gave up 4 bases; unmatched junction bases: 7. The CDR3 protein is CASSPKEGAVYGYTF. CDR3 DNA: TGTGCCAGCTCACCAAAAGAGGGGGCCGTCTATGGCTACACCTTC.

The V and J genes are TRBV19 and TRBJ1-1; 11 nucleotides agree with TRBD1. The germline V gene has CDR1 LNHDA and CDR2 SQIVND (reference sequence). The CDR3 consists of 14 residues. The ends lost 7 bases at V and 8 bases at J; junction bases unmatched: 9. CDR3 in DNA: TGTGCCAGTAAGGGACAGGGGGGCTTATCGGAAGCTTTCTTT. This gives the protein CASKGQGGLSEAFF.

The sample holds one count of this clone. CDR3 protein: CAWNRVQGNTEAFF. The CDR3 nucleotides read TGTGCCTGGAATCGGGTACAGGGGAACACTGAAGCTTTCTTT. V gene TRBV30 combines with J gene TRBJ1-1; D possibly corresponds to TRBD1 (6 bases). The V gene lost 4 bases and the J gene lost 1 base, with 13 bases spanning the gap. Germline V gene sequence: CDR1 GTSNPN, CDR2 SVGIG (reference sequence). The CDR3 covers 14 residues.

The rearrangement links TRBV11-3 to TRBJ2-1; tentative D call: TRBD2 (6 bases). Trimming left V 1 base short and J 6 bases short, with 16 bases between. This CDR3 contains 16 residues. CDR1 SGHNT and CDR2 YENEEA come from the germline V gene. The DNA of the CDR3 is TGTGCCAGCAGCTTAGGAGGAAGGCGGGGAGGCAATGAGCAGTTCTTC. Its protein is CASSLGGRRGGNEQFF.

This chain uses TRBV14 with TRBJ1-2; D unresolved. Germline-derived CDR1 and CDR2 are SGHDN and FVKESK. This CDR3 spans 12 amino acids. Trimming left V 0 bases short and J 8 bases short, with 7 bases between. The CDR3 reads CASSQDFRGYTF. The CDR3 DNA sequence: TGTGCCAGCAGCCAAGATTTCCGGGGCTACACCTTC.

This chain links TRBV2 with TRBJ2-7; no definite D call. The CDR3 is 10 residues long. Trimming pared 4 bases from V and 5 bases from J, leaving 3 bases between. Germline CDR1 reads SNHLY; CDR2 reads FYNNEI. This CDR3 reads CASSADEQYF. The CDR3 nucleotides read TGTGCCAGCAGTGCTGACGAGCAGTACTTC.

There are a few counts of this clone. The chain combines TRBV15 with TRBJ1-5; TRBD1 is a possible D gene (5 bases). This CDR3 region has 16 residues. Between the trimmed V and J ends, which lost 0 bases and 11 bases, there was a span of 20 bases. Germline values: CDR1 LNHNV, CDR2 YYDKDF (reference sequence). The CDR3 DNA follows: TGTGCCACCAGCAGAGATCTTCGACGACAGAGTCGGACCCAGCATTTT. Translating gives CATSRDLRRQSRTQHF.

J is TRBJ1-6 and V is TRBV6-5; D is ambiguous. Per the germline V gene, CDR1 is MNHEY and CDR2 is SVGAGI. V was shortened by 3 bases and J by 6 bases, with 9 bases between the two germline ends. This CDR3 region has 14 residues. DNA for the CDR3: TGTGCCAGCAGTTATGGAGACTCTAATTCACCCCTCCACTTT. It encodes CASSYGDSNSPLHF.

J is TRBJ2-7 and V is TRBV18, with TRBD1 matching 10 bases. In germline, CDR1 is KGHSH, CDR2 LQKENI. V shed 1 base, J shed 6 bases, and the junction held 9 bases outside the gene matches. The CDR3 has 16 residues. The CDR3 DNA reads as TGTGCCAGCTCACCACAAAGGGACAGGGGTCTTTTCGAGCAGTACTTC. It specifies CASSPQRDRGLFEQYF.

The genes are TRBV7-3 and TRBJ2-3, with 8 bases fitting TRBD1. V lost 5 bases and J lost 0; bases outside the gene matches: 7. The germline CDR1 and CDR2 sequences are SGHTA and FQGTGA. This CDR3 contains 16 residues. CDR3 protein: CASSTGGRGSTDTQYF. The CDR3 DNA reads TGTGCCAGCAGCACAGGGGGACGGGGGAGCACAGATACGCAGTATTTT. Filled out from reference TRBV7-3 and TRBJ2-3, the complete variable domain reads GAGVSQTPSNKVTEKGKYVELRCDPISGHTALYWYRQSLGQGPEFLIYFQGTGAADDSGLPNDRFFAVRPEGSVSTLKIQRTERGDSAVYLCASSTGGRGSTDTQYFGPGTRLTVL.